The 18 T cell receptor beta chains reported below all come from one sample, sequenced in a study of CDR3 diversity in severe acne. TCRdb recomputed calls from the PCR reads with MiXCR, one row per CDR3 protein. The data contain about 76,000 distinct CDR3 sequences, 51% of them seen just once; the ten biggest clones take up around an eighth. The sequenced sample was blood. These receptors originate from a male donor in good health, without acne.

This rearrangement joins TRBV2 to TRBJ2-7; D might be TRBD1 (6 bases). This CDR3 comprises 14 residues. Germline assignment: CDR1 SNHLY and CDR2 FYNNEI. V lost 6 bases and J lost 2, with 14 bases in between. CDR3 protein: CASSQRTATYEQYF. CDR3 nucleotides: TGTGCCAGCAGCCAACGGACAGCCACCTACGAGCAGTACTTC.

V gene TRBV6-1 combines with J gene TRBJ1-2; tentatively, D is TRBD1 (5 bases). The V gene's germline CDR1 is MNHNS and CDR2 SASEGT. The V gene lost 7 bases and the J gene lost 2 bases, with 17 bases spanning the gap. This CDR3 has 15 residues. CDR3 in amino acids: CASTETGPRNYGYTF. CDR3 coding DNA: TGTGCCAGCACCGAAACGGGACCGAGAAACTATGGCTACACCTTC.

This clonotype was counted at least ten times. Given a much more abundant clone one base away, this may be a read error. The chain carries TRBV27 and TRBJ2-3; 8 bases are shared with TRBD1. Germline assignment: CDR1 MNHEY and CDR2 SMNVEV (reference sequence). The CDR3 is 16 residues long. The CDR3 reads CAGSVQRRQGPDTQYF. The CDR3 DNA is TGTGCCGGCAGTGTACAGCGACGACAGGGGCCAGATACGCAGTATTTT.

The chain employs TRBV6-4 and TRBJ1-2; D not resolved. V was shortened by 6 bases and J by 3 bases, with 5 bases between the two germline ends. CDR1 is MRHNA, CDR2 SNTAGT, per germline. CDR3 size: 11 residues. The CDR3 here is CASREYYGYTF. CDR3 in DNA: TGTGCCAGCAGGGAGTACTATGGCTACACCTTC.

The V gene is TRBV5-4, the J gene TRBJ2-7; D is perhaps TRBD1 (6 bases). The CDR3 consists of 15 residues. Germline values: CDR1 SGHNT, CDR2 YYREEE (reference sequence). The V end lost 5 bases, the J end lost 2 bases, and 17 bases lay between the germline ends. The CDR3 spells CASSGRSGVPYEQYF. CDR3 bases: TGTGCCAGCAGTGGACGATCAGGGGTCCCCTACGAGCAGTACTTC.

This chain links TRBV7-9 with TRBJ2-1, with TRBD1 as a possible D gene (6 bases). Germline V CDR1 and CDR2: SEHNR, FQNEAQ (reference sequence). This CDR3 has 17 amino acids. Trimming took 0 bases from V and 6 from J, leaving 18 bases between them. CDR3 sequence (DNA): TGTGCCAGCAGCTTAGCGGGACAAAATGAAAAACGCAATGAGCAGTTCTTC. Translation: CASSLAGQNEKRNEQFF.

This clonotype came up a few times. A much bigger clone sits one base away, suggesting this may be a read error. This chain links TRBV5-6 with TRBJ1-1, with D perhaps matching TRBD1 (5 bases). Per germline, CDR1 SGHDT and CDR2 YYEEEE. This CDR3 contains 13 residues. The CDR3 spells CASSWGGATGAFF. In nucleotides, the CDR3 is TGTGCCAGCAGCTGGGGAGGGGCAACTGGAGCTTTCTTT.

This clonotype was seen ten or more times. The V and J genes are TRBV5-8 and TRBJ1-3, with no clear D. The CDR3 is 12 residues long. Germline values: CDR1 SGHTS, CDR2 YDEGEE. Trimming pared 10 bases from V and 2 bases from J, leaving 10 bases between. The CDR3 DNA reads TGTGCCTCCGAAGCGGCTGGAAACACCATATATTTT. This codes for CASEAAGNTIYF.

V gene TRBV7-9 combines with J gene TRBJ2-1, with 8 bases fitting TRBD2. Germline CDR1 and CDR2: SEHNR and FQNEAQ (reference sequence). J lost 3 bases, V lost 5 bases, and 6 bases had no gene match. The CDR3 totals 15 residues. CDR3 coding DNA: TGTGCCAGCAGCGCAGACGGGGGGGGCTACAATGAGCAGTTCTTC. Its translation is CASSADGGGYNEQFF.

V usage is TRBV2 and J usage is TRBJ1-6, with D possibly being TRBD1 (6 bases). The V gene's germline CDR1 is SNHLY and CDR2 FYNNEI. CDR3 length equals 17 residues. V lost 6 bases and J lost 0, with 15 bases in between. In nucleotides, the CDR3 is TGTGCCAGCAGGCCGGCAGGGGATCGCTCCTATAATTCACCCCTCCACTTT. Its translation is CASRPAGDRSYNSPLHF.

CDR3 nucleotides: TGTGCCAGCAGCGGGGGACAGGGGGGCTACACCTTC. The encoded protein is CASSGGQGGYTF. The chain carries TRBV11-3 and TRBJ1-2; the match to TRBD1 covers 10 bases. The germline V gene encodes CDR1 SGHNT and CDR2 YENEEA. V dropped 5 bases and J dropped 8; count of bases not matched to a gene: 2. The CDR3 spans 12 residues.

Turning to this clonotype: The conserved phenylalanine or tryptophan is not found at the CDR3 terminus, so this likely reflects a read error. CDR3: CASSGGEAFL. Written as DNA, the CDR3 is TGTGCCAGCAGTGGTGGTGAAGCTTTCCTT. The V and J genes are TRBV2 and TRBJ1-1; D ambiguous. This CDR3 spans 10 amino acids. Germline loops: CDR1 SNHLY, CDR2 FYNNEI. Trimming removed 4 bases at V and 7 bases at J, with 4 bases between.

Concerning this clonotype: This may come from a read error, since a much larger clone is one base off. The chain's CDR3 is CAVGRGDTEAFF. The DNA for the CDR3 is TGTGCCGTAGGCCGGGGGGACACTGAAGCTTTCTTT. This sequence joins TRBV10-3 and TRBJ1-1; D is perhaps TRBD1 (5 bases). Germline CDR1 and CDR2: ENHRY and SYGVKD. CDR3 length: 12 amino acids. Trimming removed 11 bases at V and 3 bases at J, with 13 bases between.

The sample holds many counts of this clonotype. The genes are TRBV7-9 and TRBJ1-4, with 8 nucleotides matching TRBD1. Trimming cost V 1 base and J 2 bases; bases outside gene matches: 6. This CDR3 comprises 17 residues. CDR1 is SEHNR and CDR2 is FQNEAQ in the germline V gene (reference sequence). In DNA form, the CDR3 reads TGTGCCAGCAGCTTAGGTCAGGGGGCTACTACTAATGAAAAACTGTTTTTT. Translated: CASSLGQGATTNEKLFF.

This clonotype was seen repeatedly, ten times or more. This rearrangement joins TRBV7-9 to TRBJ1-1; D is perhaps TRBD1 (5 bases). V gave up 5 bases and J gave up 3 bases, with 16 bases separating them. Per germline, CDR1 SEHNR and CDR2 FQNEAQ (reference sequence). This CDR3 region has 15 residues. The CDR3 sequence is CASSVSGGGDTEAFF. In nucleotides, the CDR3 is TGTGCCAGCAGCGTTTCGGGGGGGGGAGACACTGAAGCTTTCTTT.

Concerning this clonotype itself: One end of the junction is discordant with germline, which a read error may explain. CDR3 DNA sequence: TGCGGTGCTATGACAGGGGGCTGTAATTCACCCCTCCACTTT. Its translation: CGAMTGGCNSPLHF. The chain couples TRBV20-1 to TRBJ1-6; 10 positions agree with TRBD1. Germline V gene lookup returns CDR1 DFQATT and CDR2 SNEGSKA (reference sequence). This CDR3 contains 14 residues.

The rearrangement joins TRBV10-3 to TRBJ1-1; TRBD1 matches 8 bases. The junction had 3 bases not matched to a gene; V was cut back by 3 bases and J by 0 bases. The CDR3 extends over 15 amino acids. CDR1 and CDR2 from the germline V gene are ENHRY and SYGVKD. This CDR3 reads CAISEGQGMNTEAFF. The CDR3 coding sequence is TGTGCCATCAGTGAAGGACAGGGCATGAACACTGAAGCTTTCTTT.

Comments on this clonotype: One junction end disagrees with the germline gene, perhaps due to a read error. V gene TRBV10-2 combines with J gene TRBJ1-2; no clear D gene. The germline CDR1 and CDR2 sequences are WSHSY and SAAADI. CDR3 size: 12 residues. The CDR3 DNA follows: TGTGCCAGCAGTTTATACAACTATGGCTACACCTTC. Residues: CASSLYNYGYTF.